This T cell receptor beta chain was sequenced for a study of blood T cell repertoires in COVID-19. Turning to the study itself: T cells, B-cell-depleted T cells, or PBMCs provided the cDNA or gDNA that served as material.

Some clones are missing from TCRdb's copy, which holds only in-frame ones; the method was immunoSEQ multiplex PCR. The data show 210,000 or so clones, around 88% seen once. CDR3 length equals 16 residues. Deletions cut 3 bases from V and 1 base from J, with 14 bases between. Germline V gene lookup returns CDR1 SGHTA and CDR2 FQGTGA. The rearrangement joins TRBV7-3 to TRBJ2-3; a possible D gene is TRBD2 (6 bases). This TCR was sampled from a man younger than 35 with active or convalescent COVID-19. The sample consisted of peripheral blood. The CDR3 DNA reads TGTGCCAGCAGCTTCCTGACTAGACCGGGCACAGATACGCAGTATTTT. Amino acids: CASSFLTRPGTDTQYF.